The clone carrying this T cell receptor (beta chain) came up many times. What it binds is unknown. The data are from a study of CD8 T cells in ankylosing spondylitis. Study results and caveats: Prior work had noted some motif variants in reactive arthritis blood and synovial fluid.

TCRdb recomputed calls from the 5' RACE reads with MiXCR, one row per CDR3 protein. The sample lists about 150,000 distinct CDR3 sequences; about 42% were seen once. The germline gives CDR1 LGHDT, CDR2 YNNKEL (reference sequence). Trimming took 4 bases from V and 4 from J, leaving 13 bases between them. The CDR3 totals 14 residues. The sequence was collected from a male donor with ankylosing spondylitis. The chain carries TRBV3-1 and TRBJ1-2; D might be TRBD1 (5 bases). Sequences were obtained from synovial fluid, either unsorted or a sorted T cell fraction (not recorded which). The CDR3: CASSPQTDAYGYTF. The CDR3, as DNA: TGTGCCAGCAGCCCCCAGACAGATGCCTATGGCTACACCTTC. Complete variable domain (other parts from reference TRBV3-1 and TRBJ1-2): DTAVSQTPKYLVTQMGNDKSIKCEQNLGHDTMYWYKQDSKKFLKIMFSYNNKELIINETVPNRFSPKSPDKAHLNLHINSLELGDSAVYFCASSPQTDAYGYTFGSGTRLTVV.